This passage covers 14 T cell receptor beta chains from one sample sequenced in a study of regulatory T cells in long-lasting Graves disease. Both iRepertoire HTBI primers and Arm-PCR of CDR3 regions were used to build the TCR beta libraries. Using its own MiXCR run on the multiplex PCR reads, TCRdb lists one record per CDR3 protein. The sample carries about 500,000 distinct CDR3 sequences, 15% to 20% recorded once. Indicated time point: newly diagnosed GD, antithyroid drugs for less than 3 months. RNA from PBMCs was the source of the TCR library. This sample also belongs to another study, concerning T cells in Graves' hyperthyroidism and ophthalmopathy.

The source was peripheral blood mononuclear cells (PBMCs), collected at new diagnosis, from a patient treated with antithyroid drugs. The receptors stem from a man aged 35-49 years with Graves disease.

The CDR3 nucleotides are TGTGCCAGTAGTATTGGCAGGGGCCCGCAGTATTTT. This gives the protein CASSIGRGPQYF. The gene calls are TRBV19 and TRBJ2-3; TRBD1 might be the D (6 bases). Trimming removed 3 bases from V and 10 bases from J, with 11 bases in between. The V gene's germline CDR1 is LNHDA and CDR2 SQIVND (reference sequence). The CDR3 has 12 amino acids.

The sample holds a few counts of this clonotype. The CDR3 spells CSVEVGQLGTEAFF. In DNA, the CDR3 is TGCAGCGTTGAAGTGGGACAGCTAGGGACTGAAGCTTTCTTT. The chain employs TRBV29-1 and TRBJ1-1; 7 bases fit TRBD1. V shed 1 base, J shed 5 bases, and the junction held 7 bases outside the gene matches. From germline, CDR1 is SQVTM and CDR2 ANQGSEA. This CDR3 contains 14 residues.

This clonotype has more than one count but fewer than ten. The chain is built from TRBV27 and TRBJ1-6, with unresolved D. Germline V gene lookup returns CDR1 MNHEY and CDR2 SMNVEV (reference sequence). V dropped 5 bases and J dropped 10 bases, with 12 bases sitting between them. There are 13 residues in the CDR3. Written as DNA, the CDR3 is TGTGCCAGCAGTGAACAGAAGAGGTCACCCCTCCACTTT. Its translation is CASSEQKRSPLHF.

This clonotype was detected ten times or more. The V and J genes are TRBV5-1 and TRBJ2-7; D is possibly TRBD2 (6 bases). Germline CDR1 is SGHRS and CDR2 is YFSETQ. The CDR3 has 14 residues. The V and J ends lost 2 bases and 4 bases respectively, with 13 bases between them. CDR3: CASSLNSGVYEQYF. CDR3 DNA sequence: TGCGCCAGCAGCTTAAATTCGGGGGTGTACGAGCAGTACTTC.

This clonotype showed up many times. V usage is TRBV28 and J usage is TRBJ2-7; D is ambiguous. The CDR3 covers 11 residues. Germline assignment: CDR1 MDHEN and CDR2 SYDVKM. V was cut by 6 bases and J by 3 bases, with 6 bases left in between. The CDR3 protein is CASSPYYEQYF. CDR3 DNA: TGTGCCAGCAGCCCTTACTACGAGCAGTACTTC.

This clonotype came up many times. CDR3 nucleotide sequence: TGTGCCAGCTCACCTACGGGAGGGAATTACGAGCAGTACTTC. As protein: CASSPTGGNYEQYF. The J gene is TRBJ2-7, the V gene TRBV18, with 8 bases matching TRBD2. Germline V gene data show CDR1 as KGHSH and CDR2 as LQKENI. There are 14 residues in the CDR3. Trimming cost V 3 bases and J 4 bases; bases outside gene matches: 5.

This clonotype was picked up many times. The V gene is TRBV2, the J gene TRBJ2-7; D is unresolved. CDR1 and CDR2 (germline): SNHLY, FYNNEI. Trimming pared 2 bases from V and 4 bases from J, leaving 9 bases between. The CDR3 is 13 amino acids. CDR3 region: CASSEFVEYEQYF. The CDR3 nucleotides read TGTGCCAGCAGTGAATTCGTGGAATACGAGCAGTACTTC.

This clonotype was counted ten times or more. The chain is built from TRBV6-5 and TRBJ2-7, with 7 bases matching TRBD2. The ends lost 2 bases at V and 4 bases at J; junction bases unmatched: 11. The CDR3 is made up of 16 amino acids. CDR1 is MNHEY and CDR2 is SVGAGI in the germline V gene. The CDR3 sequence is CASSYPLSGRRYEQYF. The CDR3 region has the DNA TGTGCCAGCAGTTACCCATTATCCGGGAGGCGTTACGAGCAGTACTTC.

This clonotype was counted at least ten times. CDR3: CASSLERVYEQYF. DNA of the CDR3: TGTGCCAGCAGCTTAGAGAGGGTCTACGAGCAGTACTTC. V is TRBV11-2 and J is TRBJ2-7; a possible D gene is TRBD2 (5 bases). Germline V lookup: CDR1 SGHAT, CDR2 FQNNGV. Deletions cut 0 bases from V and 3 bases from J, with 6 bases between. The CDR3 has 13 residues. Complete variable domain (other parts from reference TRBV11-2 and TRBJ2-7): EAGVAQSPRYKIIEKRQSVAFWCNPISGHATLYWYQQILGQGPKLLIQFQNNGVVDDSQLPKDRFSAERLKGVDSTLKIQPAKLEDSAVYLCASSLERVYEQYFGPGTRLTVT.

The sample holds a few counts of this clonotype. The rearrangement links TRBV12-3 or TRBV12-4 to TRBJ1-3; D unresolved. The CDR3 contains 15 residues. Trimming removed 6 bases from V and 3 bases from J, with 15 bases in between. DNA for the CDR3: TGTGCCAGCAGCTCTACAGCGGATGATGGAAACACCATATATTTT. Amino acid sequence: CASSSTADDGNTIYF.

This clonotype showed up many times. CDR3 sequence reads: CASSGEYEQYF. Here the CDR3 DNA reads TGTGCCAGCTCAGGAGAATACGAGCAGTACTTC. The V gene is TRBV18, the J gene TRBJ2-7; no reliable D call. The CDR3 has 11 residues. Trimming took off 5 bases at V and 4 bases at J, with 6 bases between the two ends. The germline CDR1 and CDR2 sequences are KGHSH and LQKENI.

This clonotype was detected a few times. The chain employs TRBV28 and TRBJ2-2; D is undetermined. This CDR3 region has 16 residues. V lost 3 bases to trimming and J lost 6 bases, with 17 bases between them. Germline loops: CDR1 MDHEN, CDR2 SYDVKM. CDR3 in amino acids: CASSFVVGLSAGELFF. Written as DNA, the CDR3 is TGTGCCAGCAGTTTCGTGGTAGGCCTAAGTGCCGGGGAGCTGTTTTTT. The entire variable domain, with the rest obtained from reference TRBV28 and TRBJ2-2, is as follows: DVKVTQSSRYLVKRTGEKVFLECVQDMDHENMFWYRQDPGLGLRLIYFSYDVKMKEKGDIPEGYSVSREKKERFSLILESASTNQTSMYLCASSFVVGLSAGELFFGEGSRLTVL.

V usage is TRBV5-1 and J usage is TRBJ2-3; D might be TRBD2 (6 bases). V was pared by 4 bases and J by 0 bases, with 12 bases between. CDR1 and CDR2 from the germline V gene are SGHRS and YFSETQ. The CDR3 totals 15 residues. The CDR3 sequence: CASSAGPLSTDTQYF. CDR3 sequence (DNA): TGCGCCAGCAGCGCGGGACCCCTTAGCACAGATACGCAGTATTTT.

This clonotype has ten or more counts. The CDR3 DNA reads TGTGCCAGCAGTTCCCTTCCCTGGACCGCCGACACAGATACGCAGTATTTT. Protein sequence: CASSSLPWTADTDTQYF. The rearrangement links TRBV28 to TRBJ2-3; D is ambiguous. Germline V lookup: CDR1 MDHEN, CDR2 SYDVKM. With 4 bases removed from V and 2 bases from J, the gap between germline ends came to 19 bases. This CDR3 contains 17 residues.